This section outlines one T cell receptor beta chain sequence together with its context. The PCR contained 60 Vbeta and 13 Jbeta primers. Only in-frame clones appear in the TCRdb table, and some are missing; sequencing was by immunoSEQ multiplex PCR. The sample includes roughly 130,000 clones, roughly 74% of them seen just once. CDR3 length: 12 residues. In germline, CDR1 is SNHLY, CDR2 FYNNEI. Deletions cut 3 bases from V and 4 bases from J, with 6 bases between. The source of the sample is a study of cytomegalovirus exposure and HLA in healthy donors. The chain has TRBV2 and TRBJ2-5, with D unclear. This sequence originates from a woman aged 45-65 years in good health and CMV-seropositive. Source material: PBMCs. CDR3 bases: TGTGCCAGCAGTGACCCAGGAGAGACCCAGTACTTC. This translates into CASSDPGETQYF.